The subject of this entry is one T cell receptor beta chain. Method: immunoSEQ multiplex PCR; TCRdb's copy keeps in-frame clones and lacks some. The sample consists of 95,000 to 110,000 clones, over 80% of them appearing once. The CDR3 has 16 residues. Trimming cost V 0 bases and J 2 bases; bases outside gene matches: 4. Germline V gene lookup returns CDR1 MNHEY and CDR2 SVGAGI. This sample is part of a study of blood T cell repertoires in COVID-19. Overall study context: Sources were T cells, B-cell-depleted T cells, or PBMCs; the material itself was cDNA or gDNA.

Sequenced material: peripheral blood. The J gene is TRBJ2-7, the V gene TRBV6-5; 10 nucleotides align to TRBD1. The origin of this receptor is a woman in her 30s with acute or convalescent COVID-19. This CDR3 reads CASSYSSGTGAYEQYF. As DNA, the CDR3 is TGTGCCAGCAGTTACTCCTCCGGGACAGGGGCCTACGAGCAGTACTTC.